This TCR beta chain originates from a study of control samples from healthy donors and cancer patients. This CDR3 region has 18 residues. Clones were sequenced by immunoSEQ multiplex PCR, and TCRdb holds only the in-frame ones, with some missing. This sample has about 120,000 clones, with over 80% found just once. The chain joins TRBV21-1 to TRBJ2-5. TRBV21-1 is a pseudogene. The TCR comes from a man aged 80 or over with head and neck cancer. Specimen: PBMCs. The CDR3 DNA reads TGTGCCAGCAGCACGACGCGTGCGGCAGGGAGTACACAAGAGACCCAGTACTTC. It specifies CASSTTRAAGSTQETQYF.